The 4 T cell receptor beta chains in this list originate from one sample, sequenced in a study of T cell responses to AZD1222 COVID-19 vaccine. Produced via immunoSEQ multiplex PCR; TCRdb's table is partial and in-frame only. The table has 150,000 to 200,000 clones, around 93% seen once; the top ten hold about 1.5%. The starting material was peripheral blood, obtained on day 0 of AZD1222 vaccination. The receptor set was obtained from an adult in good health.

This clone was seen once. The V call is TRBV5-4, the J call TRBJ2-1; 12 nucleotides align to TRBD2. Per the germline V gene, CDR1 is SGHNT and CDR2 is YYREEE (reference sequence). The CDR3 is made up of 16 amino acids. V lost 2 bases to trimming and J lost 2 bases; unmatched junction nucleotides: 2. Here the CDR3 reads CASSFRLAGAYNEQFF. DNA for the CDR3: TGTGCCAGCAGCTTCCGACTAGCGGGAGCCTACAATGAGCAGTTCTTC. The full variable domain, completed using reference TRBV5-4 and TRBJ2-1, is ETGVTQSPTHLIKTRGQQVTLRCSSQSGHNTVSWYQQALGQGPQFIFQYYREEENGRGNFPPRFSGLQFPNYSSELNVNALELDDSALYLCASSFRLAGAYNEQFFGPGTRLTVL.

The chain employs TRBV7-2 and TRBJ2-1; tentative D call: TRBD1 (6 bases). The germline V gene encodes CDR1 SGHTA and CDR2 FQGNSA. V was trimmed by 5 bases and J by 2 bases, leaving 13 bases between them. The CDR3 runs to 15 residues. The CDR3 sequence: CASSLLGQAYNEQFF. DNA of the CDR3: TGTGCCAGCAGCCTCCTGGGACAAGCCTACAATGAGCAGTTCTTC.

V and J are TRBV20-1 and TRBJ2-4; D remains unclear. Between the trimmed V and J ends, which lost 6 bases and 6 bases, there was a span of 9 bases. This CDR3 contains 11 residues. Germline lookup yields CDR1 DFQATT and CDR2 SNEGSKA (reference sequence). For the CDR3, the DNA is TGCAGTGCCATGAAGGTAAACATTCAGTACTTC. Translated, it gives CSAMKVNIQYF.

The rearrangement uses TRBV6-6 and TRBJ2-5, with TRBD1 as a possible D gene (6 bases). Looked up from germline, CDR1 is MNHNY and CDR2 is SVGAGI (reference sequence). V lost 6 bases and J lost 3, with 11 bases in between. This CDR3 spans 13 amino acids. CDR3 DNA: TGTGCCAGCAGACACAGGGCTAAAGAGACCCAGTACTTC. Amino acid sequence: CASRHRAKETQYF.